This TCR beta chain emerged from a study of cytomegalovirus exposure and HLA in healthy donors. V was pared by 6 bases and J by 2 bases, with 3 bases of the junction left unmatched. Germline-derived CDR1 and CDR2 are SEHNR and FQNEAQ (reference sequence). This CDR3 is built from 13 residues. General observations from the study: Researchers reported that a few CMV-associated chains were confirmed in vitro as CMV antigen-specific. HLA restriction was apparent for most CMV-associated TCR beta chains in a later analysis. A list of around 150 TCR beta chains associated with cytomegalovirus was given.

Primers: 60 Vbeta forward and 13 Jbeta reverse. Generated by immunoSEQ multiplex PCR, the TCRdb table keeps only in-frame clones and is missing some. The table lists more than 85,000 clones, approximately 78% of them singletons. To note about this clone: Its target is unknown.

The source is a woman in her 30s in good health and CMV-seronegative. V usage is TRBV7-9 and J usage is TRBJ2-7; TRBD1 agrees at 8 bases. The specimen sequenced was PBMCs. The CDR3 nucleotides are TGTGCCAGCAGTGGGACAGGCGCCTACGAGCAGTACTTC. This sequence encodes CASSGTGAYEQYF.